These 19 T cell receptor beta chains were sequenced from one sample in a study of T cell repertoires in cytomegalovirus infection. TCRdb re-called the reads with MiXCR, one entry per CDR3 protein. The sample includes some 130,000 distinct CDR3 sequences, 32% of them seen just once. The antigens for these receptors are not known. This sample comprised CD8+ T cells from cultured PBMCs, obtained from culture after CMV antigen stimulation. The receptors here all came from a human donor in good health (CMV status not recorded). Some clones in this sample may be carry-over from other donors' samples.

This clonotype was observed at least ten times. The rearrangement joins TRBV7-6 to TRBJ2-1; D possibly matches TRBD1 or TRBD2 (5 bases each). V lost 4 bases and J 10 bases, leaving 17 bases between the germline ends. This CDR3 is built from 14 residues. Per the germline V gene, CDR1 is SGHVS and CDR2 is FNYEAQ. CDR3 amino acids: CASSWGRDGKEQFF. CDR3 nucleotide sequence: TGTGCCAGCAGCTGGGGCAGGGACGGGAAGGAGCAGTTCTTC.

This chain joins TRBV5-6 and TRBJ2-3; TRBD2 matches at 9 bases. The CDR3 extends over 16 amino acids. Germline CDR1 is SGHDT and CDR2 is YYEEEE. The V segment lost 0 bases and the J segment 0 bases; nucleotides outside the gene matches: 2. In DNA form, the CDR3 reads TGTGCCAGCAGCTTGGGTCTAGCGGGGAGCACAGATACGCAGTATTTT. Translation: CASSLGLAGSTDTQYF.

The chain carries TRBV12-5 and TRBJ1-5, with TRBD1 identical over 7 bases. The CDR3 sequence is 15 residues long. Germline V lookup: CDR1 LGHNT, CDR2 FRNRAP. V gave up 1 base and J gave up 9 bases; unmatched junction bases: 9. CDR3 residues: CASGLDGTASGPQHF. As DNA, the CDR3 is TGTGCTAGTGGTTTGGATGGGACAGCCTCAGGGCCCCAGCATTTT.

The V gene is TRBV27, the J gene TRBJ1-1, with D possibly matching TRBD1 (5 bases). The V end was cut by 6 bases, the J end by 0 bases, with 8 bases between. Germline assignment: CDR1 MNHEY and CDR2 SMNVEV (reference sequence). There are 13 residues in the CDR3. This CDR3 reads CASRETVNTEAFF. CDR3 DNA sequence: TGTGCCAGCAGAGAGACAGTGAACACTGAAGCTTTCTTT.

V is TRBV27 and J is TRBJ1-2, with TRBD1 matching 8 bases. V shed 9 bases and J 2 bases; nucleotides not matched to a gene: 5. Germline V lookup: CDR1 MNHEY, CDR2 SMNVEV (reference sequence). CDR3 length equals 13 residues. The CDR3 sequence: CARKDRGNYGYTF. In DNA, the CDR3 is TGTGCCAGAAAAGACAGGGGCAACTATGGCTACACCTTC.

The V call is TRBV12-3 or TRBV12-4, the J call TRBJ1-5; no reliable D call. V shed 2 bases and J shed 9 bases, with 17 bases lying between them. The CDR3 covers 15 residues. This CDR3 reads CASSLKRVDSPPQHF. DNA for the CDR3: TGTGCCAGCAGTTTAAAGAGAGTGGATTCACCGCCCCAGCATTTT.

This sequence joins TRBV15 and TRBJ2-2; no clear D gene. This CDR3 contains 14 residues. In germline, CDR1 is LNHNV, CDR2 YYDKDF (reference sequence). V gave up 6 bases and J gave up 0 bases, with 8 bases separating them. CDR3 in DNA: TGTGCCACCAGAGGCCAGGCGAACACCGGGGAGCTGTTTTTT. Encoded protein: CATRGQANTGELFF.

The chain uses TRBV19 and TRBJ1-5; no definite D call. From germline, CDR1 is LNHDA and CDR2 SQIVND (reference sequence). V was shortened by 2 bases and J by 0 bases, with 8 bases between the two germline ends. The CDR3 sequence is 15 residues long. The CDR3 sequence: CASSITTDSNQPQHF. DNA for the CDR3: TGTGCCAGTAGTATAACCACAGATAGCAATCAGCCCCAGCATTTT.

The chain joins TRBV4-1 to TRBJ2-7; TRBD1 might be the D (5 bases). Germline V gene sequence: CDR1 MGHRA, CDR2 YSYEKL. The CDR3 is 15 residues long. Trimming took off 1 base at V and 0 bases at J, with 10 bases between the two ends. CDR3 in amino acids: CASSQATESSYEQYF. DNA of the CDR3: TGCGCCAGCAGCCAAGCGACAGAGAGCTCCTACGAGCAGTACTTC.

The chain employs TRBV15 and TRBJ1-2; the D is unclear. The germline V and J ends were trimmed by 6 bases and 2 bases, with 10 bases remaining between them. CDR3 length: 13 residues. Germline CDR1 is LNHNV and CDR2 is YYDKDF (reference sequence). The CDR3 DNA reads TGTGCCACCAGTGACGGGTCAAACTATGGCTACACCTTC. This encodes CATSDGSNYGYTF.

The chain joins TRBV7-6 to TRBJ1-2; 8 bases are a match to TRBD1. V shed 5 bases, J shed 7 bases, and the junction held 9 bases outside the gene matches. Germline V lookup: CDR1 SGHVS, CDR2 FNYEAQ. The CDR3 runs 14 residues. The CDR3 loop is CASSAGQGRGGYTF. CDR3 in DNA: TGTGCCAGCAGCGCCGGACAGGGCCGGGGTGGCTACACCTTC.

The chain carries TRBV15 and TRBJ2-3; D perhaps matches TRBD1 (5 bases). The CDR3 is 13 residues long. In germline, CDR1 is LNHNV, CDR2 YYDKDF (reference sequence). The V end lost 2 bases, the J end lost 4 bases, and 7 bases lay between the germline ends. The CDR3 DNA follows: TGTGCCACCAGCAGATTAGGGGCAGATACGCAGTATTTT. This encodes CATSRLGADTQYF.

This clonotype occurred a few times. The genes are TRBV7-4 and TRBJ2-7; 10 bases map to TRBD1. The J segment lost 4 bases and the V segment lost 4 bases, leaving 7 bases of the junction unmatched. This CDR3 has 15 amino acids. CDR1 is SGHVT, CDR2 SQSDAQ, per germline. The CDR3: CASSSNRDRGYEQYF. Here the CDR3 DNA reads TGTGCCAGCAGCTCGAACCGGGACAGGGGATACGAGCAGTACTTC.

V is TRBV7-4 and J is TRBJ1-1; tentatively, D is TRBD1 (6 bases). Germline CDR1 reads SGHVT; CDR2 reads SQSDAQ. The CDR3 is made up of 16 amino acids. Trimming removed 1 base from V and 5 bases from J, with 17 bases in between. This chain's CDR3 is CASSLEGGSYWTEAFF. CDR3 DNA sequence: TGTGCCAGCAGCTTAGAGGGGGGCTCCTATTGGACTGAAGCTTTCTTT.

The chain uses TRBV7-6 and TRBJ2-3, with TRBD2 as a possible D gene (6 bases). CDR3 size: 16 residues. Per the germline V gene, CDR1 is SGHVS and CDR2 is FNYEAQ. V shed 5 bases and J shed 0 bases, with 15 bases lying between them. CDR3 residues: CASSQEGFVSTDTQYF. DNA of the CDR3: TGTGCCAGCAGCCAGGAGGGTTTCGTCAGCACAGATACGCAGTATTTT.

This clonotype has more than one count but fewer than ten. V usage is TRBV7-4 and J usage is TRBJ1-2, with 8 nucleotides matching TRBD1. The CDR3 runs 14 residues. V lost 5 bases, J lost 5 bases, and 7 bases stayed unmatched. The germline CDR1 and CDR2 sequences are SGHVT and SQSDAQ. The CDR3 DNA reads as TGTGCCAGCAGCGGCCGGGACAGGAGATATGGCTACACCTTC. Translated, it gives CASSGRDRRYGYTF. Full variable domain (missing parts from reference TRBV7-4 and TRBJ1-2): GAGVSQSPRYKVAKRGRDVALRCDSISGHVTLYWYRQTLGQGSEVLTYSQSDAQRDKSGRPSGRFSAERPERSVSTLKIQRTEQGDSAVYLCASSGRDRRYGYTFGSGTRLTVV.

This chain links TRBV2 with TRBJ2-7; D remains unclear. V was cut by 6 bases and J by 0 bases, with 9 bases left in between. The CDR3 loop spans 13 amino acids. The V gene's germline CDR1 is SNHLY and CDR2 FYNNEI. The DNA of the CDR3 is TGTGCCAGCAGCCCGACTCCCTCCTACGAGCAGTACTTC. Translation gives CASSPTPSYEQYF.

This chain uses TRBV27 with TRBJ1-2; the D is unclear. CDR3 length: 13 amino acids. The germline gives CDR1 MNHEY, CDR2 SMNVEV (reference sequence). Trimming took 5 bases from V and 8 from J, leaving 15 bases between them. The CDR3 protein is CASSPGIGLGYTF. CDR3 nucleotide sequence: TGTGCCAGCAGTCCTGGGATAGGATTGGGCTACACCTTC.

This clonotype was seen ten or more times. The genes are TRBV19 and TRBJ2-2; 11 bases line up with TRBD2. This CDR3 spans 19 amino acids. J lost 2 bases, V lost 7 bases, and 15 bases had no gene match. CDR1 is LNHDA, CDR2 SQIVND, per germline (reference sequence). This CDR3 is CASTLGPTSGTVNTGELFF. The CDR3 DNA sequence: TGTGCCAGTACCCTTGGCCCGACTAGCGGGACGGTTAACACCGGGGAGCTGTTTTTT.